A selection of T cell receptor beta chains follows, all from one sample in a study of Graves' ophthalmopathy and Graves' hyperthyroidism. TCRdb reprocessed the multiplex PCR reads with MiXCR, giving one entry per CDR3 protein. The sample records approximately 700,000 distinct CDR3 sequences, approximately 40% being singletons. Sequenced: peripheral blood. These receptors all stem from an adult man with Graves' ophthalmopathy. The CDR3 runs from the conserved cysteine through the conserved F or W. Each record gives: J gene, clone size, D gene, V gene, CDR3 DNA, CDR3 protein. A D gene is named only where the DNA matches it firmly. Clone size is shown for a subset of rows, as once, few, many or a class of expanded clone.

J: TRBJ2-5
size: many
D: TRBD2
V: TRBV20-1
DNA: TGCAGTGCCAGATCCATCGGCGCGGGGGGGCGGGAGACCCAGTACTTC
CDR3: CSARSIGAGGRETQYF

J: TRBJ2-6
size: -
D: -
V: TRBV19
DNA: TGTGCCACCAGAACAGGGCTCAAGAACACCGGGGCCAACGTCCTGACTTTC
CDR3: CATRTGLKNTGANVLTF

J: TRBJ2-7
size: few
D: TRBD1
V: TRBV7-9
DNA: TGTGCCAGCAGCCCGACAGGGCTCGTGTACGAGCAGTACTTC
CDR3: CASSPTGLVYEQYF

J: TRBJ1-4
size: -
D: TRBD1
V: TRBV15
DNA: TGTGCCACCAGCCGAACTATAACAGGGGTACAAGAAAAACTGTTTTTT
CDR3: CATSRTITGVQEKLFF

J: TRBJ2-5
size: -
D: -
V: TRBV9
DNA: TGTGCCCGAGGACAAGAGCAAGAGACCCAGTACTTC
CDR3: CARGQEQETQYF

J: TRBJ1-2
size: -
D: -
V: TRBV25-1
DNA: TGTGCCAGCAGTGATTTGGAGGGCTATGGCTACACCTTC
CDR3: CASSDLEGYGYTF

J: TRBJ1-4
size: -
D: TRBD1
V: TRBV9
DNA: TGTGCCAGCAGCTCACAAGGACAGGGGGAAGGGGAAAAACTGTTTTTT
CDR3: CASSSQGQGEGEKLFF

J: TRBJ2-5
size: -
D: TRBD1
V: TRBV4-3
DNA: TGCGCCAGCAGCGACCGGGACAGGGGCCAAGAGACCCAGTACTTC
CDR3: CASSDRDRGQETQYF

J: TRBJ2-5
size: few
D: -
V: TRBV6-5
DNA: TGTGCCAGCAGTTACTTAGACTGGCGGATTGGGACCCAGTACTTC
CDR3: CASSYLDWRIGTQYF

J: TRBJ2-2
size: -
D: TRBD2
V: TRBV9
DNA: TGTGCCAGCAGCGTAGGAAGCGGGAGGGTATCCGGGGAGCTGTTTTTT
CDR3: CASSVGSGRVSGELFF

J: TRBJ2-2
size: -
D: TRBD2
V: TRBV9
DNA: TGTACCAGCAGGGCGGGGGGCGGCACCGGGGAGCTGTTTTTT
CDR3: CTSRAGGGTGELFF

J: TRBJ2-5
size: -
D: -
V: TRBV28
DNA: TGTGCCAGCTCCTCCCTTCTACCCGGGAGAAAAGAGACCCAGTACTTC
CDR3: CASSSLLPGRKETQYF

J: TRBJ2-7
size: -
D: TRBD2
V: TRBV20-1
DNA: TGCAGTGCTAGATCCGGGACTAGCGGGAGTCGGGACGAGCAGTACTTC
CDR3: CSARSGTSGSRDEQYF

J: TRBJ1-6
size: -
D: -
V: TRBV7-9
DNA: TGCGCCAGCAGCCAGAGGGCGGATAGCTCCTATAATTCACCCCTCCACTTT
CDR3: CASSQRADSSYNSPLHF

J: TRBJ2-7
size: -
D: TRBD2
V: TRBV25-1
DNA: TGTGCCAGCAGTCAAACCGGGGACTACCACCTTTCATTC
CDR3: CASSQTGDYHLSF

J: TRBJ1-1
size: few
D: TRBD1
V: TRBV15
DNA: TGTGCCACCAGCAGATCATTTGGGGCACAGGGGAGGGTGAACACTGAAGCTTTCTTT
CDR3: CATSRSFGAQGRVNTEAFF

J: TRBJ1-4
size: -
D: -
V: TRBV10-2
DNA: TGCACCAGCAGAGATCCGGGAGTGGGAAAACTGTTTTTT
CDR3: CTSRDPGVGKLFF

J: TRBJ1-5
size: -
D: -
V: TRBV19
DNA: TGTGCCAGTAGCCACGAGACAGGTTGGCCCCAGCATTTT
CDR3: CASSHETGWPQHF

J: TRBJ1-6
size: many
D: -
V: TRBV12-3/TRBV12-4
DNA: TGTGCCAGCAGACCTCCGGGGGCAAGGTCACCCCTCCACTTT
CDR3: CASRPPGARSPLHF

J: TRBJ1-2
size: -
D: TRBD1
V: TRBV9
DNA: TGTGCCAGCAGCGTAGTAGCGGGACAGGGTAACTATGGCTACACCTTC
CDR3: CASSVVAGQGNYGYTF

J: TRBJ2-2
size: -
D: -
V: TRBV7-9
DNA: TGTGCCAGCAGCTTGTGGGGGGACGCGAACACCGGGGAGCTGTTTTTT
CDR3: CASSLWGDANTGELFF

J: TRBJ1-6
size: -
D: TRBD1
V: TRBV10-3
DNA: TGTGCCATCAGTGAGACAGGGGGCGACTCACCCCTCCACTTT
CDR3: CAISETGGDSPLHF

J: TRBJ2-5
size: many
D: TRBD1
V: TRBV29-1
DNA: TGCAGCGCCGACAGGGAGATTGGAGAGACCCAGTACTTC
CDR3: CSADREIGETQYF

J: TRBJ1-1
size: -
D: -
V: TRBV25-1
DNA: TGTGCCAGCGCAGGGAGTTTGAACACTGAAGCTTTCTTT
CDR3: CASAGSLNTEAFF

J: TRBJ2-5
size: -
D: -
V: TRBV20-1
DNA: TGCAGTGCTAGTGGGGACGAGACCCAGTACTTC
CDR3: CSASGDETQYF

J: TRBJ1-1
size: many
D: TRBD1
V: TRBV7-9
DNA: TGTGCCAGCGCAGGGGGCGAGCTTGAAGCTTTCTTT
CDR3: CASAGGELEAFF

J: TRBJ1-1
size: few
D: -
V: TRBV6-6
DNA: TGTGCCAGCAGCTACGCGGCAGGATCATTGAACACTGAAGCTTTCTTT
CDR3: CASSYAAGSLNTEAFF

J: TRBJ2-2
size: -
D: -
V: TRBV25-1
DNA: TGTGCCAGCAGCTTGTGGTCGAGCGGACCTAACACCGGGGAGCTGTTTTTT
CDR3: CASSLWSSGPNTGELFF

J: TRBJ1-1
size: many
D: -
V: TRBV13
DNA: TGTGCCAGCAGCACTAGAGGGGGGGGGACCGCAGCTTTCTTT
CDR3: CASSTRGGGTAAFF

J: TRBJ1-2
size: few
D: TRBD1
V: TRBV10-3
DNA: TGTGCCCTGGGACAGGGGAACTATGGCTACACCTTC
CDR3: CALGQGNYGYTF

J: TRBJ2-5
size: -
D: TRBD2
V: TRBV25-1
DNA: TGTGCCAGCAAGGATAGCGGGGGGGAAGAGACCCAGTACTTC
CDR3: CASKDSGGEETQYF

J: TRBJ2-5
size: many
D: TRBD1
V: TRBV15
DNA: TGTGCCACCAGCAGAATGACAGGGCTCCTTTGGGAGACCCAGTACTTC
CDR3: CATSRMTGLLWETQYF

J: TRBJ1-5
size: -
D: -
V: TRBV27
DNA: TGTGCCAGCAGTTCGCACAGGGTCCCCAGCAATCAGCCCCAGCATTTT
CDR3: CASSSHRVPSNQPQHF

J: TRBJ2-7
size: many
D: -
V: TRBV10-3
DNA: TGTGCCATCAATCGGGGTCCCTACGAGCAGTACTTC
CDR3: CAINRGPYEQYF

J: TRBJ2-2
size: few
D: TRBD1
V: TRBV15
DNA: TGTGCCACCAGCAGAGGGACAGGAAACACCGGGGAGCTGTTTTTT
CDR3: CATSRGTGNTGELFF

J: TRBJ2-2
size: few
D: -
V: TRBV4-3
DNA: TGCGCCAGCAGCCAAGAAGATAGCGTGACCGGGGAGCTGTTTTTT
CDR3: CASSQEDSVTGELFF

J: TRBJ2-5
size: few
D: -
V: TRBV9
DNA: TGTGCCAGCAGCGCTACGGGCAGGGCGAGGGGAGAGACCCAGTACTTC
CDR3: CASSATGRARGETQYF

J: TRBJ2-7
size: -
D: TRBD2
V: TRBV7-2
DNA: TGTGCCAGCAGCTTAGATTTATTAGCGGGAGGATACTCCTACGAGCAGTACTTC
CDR3: CASSLDLLAGGYSYEQYF

J: TRBJ1-5
size: -
D: -
V: TRBV19
DNA: TGTGCCAGTAGCTGGTCCAGGGGCGATCAGCCCCAGCATTTT
CDR3: CASSWSRGDQPQHF

J: TRBJ1-2
size: -
D: -
V: TRBV2
DNA: TGTGCCAGCAGTGAAGCCCCTCGGGGGGCTTTTGGCTACACCTTC
CDR3: CASSEAPRGAFGYTF

J: TRBJ1-2
size: few
D: -
V: TRBV10-3
DNA: TGTGCCAGCATTGAGACAGGTGATGGCTACACCTTC
CDR3: CASIETGDGYTF

J: TRBJ2-7
size: -
D: TRBD2
V: TRBV19
DNA: TGTGCCAGTAGTATCTTAGCGGGAGGGGCTTACGAGCAGTACTTC
CDR3: CASSILAGGAYEQYF

J: TRBJ2-2
size: few
D: -
V: TRBV19
DNA: TGTGCCAGTAGTATAGATCATGTAGTAAGTGCCGCCGGGGAGCTGTTTTTT
CDR3: CASSIDHVVSAAGELFF

J: TRBJ2-5
size: once
D: -
V: TRBV7-9
DNA: TGTGCCAGCAGCTTGTCCGGGGGAGAGGGAGAGACCCAGTACTTC
CDR3: CASSLSGGEGETQYF

J: TRBJ1-5
size: few
D: -
V: TRBV9
DNA: TGTGCCAGCAGAAAACAGGGAAATAGCAATCAGCCCCAGCATTTT
CDR3: CASRKQGNSNQPQHF

J: TRBJ1-1
size: many
D: -
V: TRBV9
DNA: TGTGCCAGCAGCAAAGGACGGAAGAACACTGAAGCTTTCTTT
CDR3: CASSKGRKNTEAFF

J: TRBJ2-5
size: once
D: -
V: TRBV5-4
DNA: TGTGCCAGCAGCTTCCCTTCCGACAGGGCGGGGGGGACCCAGTACTTC
CDR3: CASSFPSDRAGGTQYF

J: TRBJ2-7
size: -
D: TRBD2
V: TRBV15
DNA: TGTGCCACCAGCAGAACCAAGTTTTGGGACTACAATGAGCAGTACTTC
CDR3: CATSRTKFWDYNEQYF

J: TRBJ2-5
size: many
D: TRBD2
V: TRBV29-1
DNA: TGCAGCGCTTGGGGTTCTGAGCGGGATGGCGGCCAGTACTTC
CDR3: CSAWGSERDGGQYF

J: TRBJ1-5
size: -
D: TRBD1
V: TRBV5-1
DNA: TGCGCCAGCAGATACGGGACAGGGGAGGATCAGCCCCAGCATTTT
CDR3: CASRYGTGEDQPQHF

J: TRBJ2-7
size: many
D: TRBD2
V: TRBV7-2
DNA: TGTGCCAGCAGCCCGCGTAGCGGGACTGGGTACGAGCAGTACTTC
CDR3: CASSPRSGTGYEQYF

J: TRBJ1-1
size: few
D: -
V: TRBV6-1
DNA: TGTGCCAGCAGCTACAGGGAGGCCACTGAAGCTTTCTTT
CDR3: CASSYREATEAFF

J: TRBJ1-5
size: few
D: -
V: TRBV5-5
DNA: TGTGCCAGCAGCGCGCACAGTCCCAGCAATCAGCCCCAGCATTTT
CDR3: CASSAHSPSNQPQHF